This entry is about one T cell receptor (beta chain). Its antigen remains unidentified. These data originate in a study of multiple sclerosis patients with progressive multifocal leukoencephalopathy. Points from the study as a whole: No common TRBV or TRBJ usage or pairing appeared at PML. Lower normalized Shannon entropy suggested reduced TRB diversity in most PML patients.

Time point described: time of PML onset. PML in natalizumab-treated patients developed after between about 15 and 56 months of natalizumab therapy. At PML onset, T3 blood samples were taken. Sequenced by immunoSEQ multiplex PCR; TCRdb stores in-frame clones only, minus some. The sample records roughly 34,000 clones, approximately 84% being singletons. This CDR3 has 15 residues. Germline CDR1 reads SGHKS; CDR2 reads YYEKEE (reference sequence). The V and J ends lost 1 base and 4 bases respectively, with 12 bases between them. J is TRBJ2-1 and V is TRBV5-5; D unresolved. The clonotype originates from a human donor with progressive multifocal leukoencephalopathy. This sample comprised PBMCs, obtained from a patient treated with natalizumab. CDR3 residues: CASSLINRAYNEQFF. Here the CDR3 DNA reads TGTGCCAGCAGCTTGATTAACCGAGCGTACAATGAGCAGTTCTTC.